One sample yielded the 12 T cell receptor beta chains listed below, sequenced in a study of neurological immune-mediated disorders. TCRdb re-analysed the 5' RACE reads in MiXCR, keeping a single row per CDR3 protein. This table holds fewer than 45,000 distinct CDR3 sequences, around 10% found once. Stated time point: technical triplicate 1. Sequencing used PBMCs. Receptors were obtained from a man in his fifties or sixties with HTLV-1-associated myelopathy (HAM/TSP).

This clonotype was detected ten times or more. This sequence joins TRBV4-3 and TRBJ2-1; 10 bases fit TRBD2. The CDR3 consists of 16 residues. CDR1 LGHNA and CDR2 YSLEER come from the germline V gene. With V trimmed by 2 bases and J by 1 base, 2 bases remained unmatched. CDR3 DNA: TGCGCCAGCAGCCAACTGGGACTAGCGTCCTACAATGAGCAGTTCTTC. Amino acid sequence: CASSQLGLASYNEQFF.

The chain is built from TRBV18 and TRBJ2-6; 8 bases agree with TRBD1. From germline, CDR1 is KGHSH and CDR2 LQKENI. The CDR3 is made up of 17 amino acids. V trimming: 3 bases; J trimming: 2 bases; junction bases outside the gene matches: 6. This chain's CDR3 is CASSPGRGRAGANVLTF. The CDR3 DNA sequence: TGTGCCAGCTCACCGGGCAGGGGGCGAGCTGGGGCCAACGTCCTGACTTTC.

At least ten counts were recorded for this clonotype. This rearrangement joins TRBV20-1 to TRBJ2-1; D perhaps matches TRBD2 (5 bases). This CDR3 region has 14 residues. V gave up 1 base and J gave up 1 base, with 8 bases separating them. Per germline, CDR1 DFQATT and CDR2 SNEGSKA (reference sequence). CDR3 bases: TGCAGTGCTAGAGCCGGACTTTCCTACAATGAGCAGTTCTTC. This codes for CSARAGLSYNEQFF.

This clonotype was observed many times. The chain carries TRBV6-6 and TRBJ1-6; perhaps TRBD1 as D (6 bases). Germline-derived CDR1 and CDR2 are MNHNY and SVGAGI (reference sequence). V gave up 2 bases and J gave up 5 bases, with 10 bases separating them. CDR3 size: 15 residues. CDR3 amino acids: CASSYPGTNNSPLHF. The DNA of the CDR3 is TGTGCCAGCAGTTACCCCGGGACAAATAATTCACCCCTCCACTTT.

This clonotype was counted many times. V is TRBV6-5 and J is TRBJ2-2; 7 bases line up with TRBD2. The CDR3 has 15 residues. V dropped 0 bases and J dropped 4; count of bases not matched to a gene: 2. Per the germline V gene, CDR1 is MNHEY and CDR2 is SVGAGI. The CDR3 spells CASSYSASGTGELFF. The CDR3 coding sequence is TGTGCCAGCAGTTACTCGGCTAGCGGCACCGGGGAGCTGTTTTTT.

The chain is built from TRBV20-1 and TRBJ2-2; 16 bases are shared with TRBD2. With V trimmed by 5 bases and J by 7 bases, 10 bases remained unmatched. Germline V gene sequence: CDR1 DFQATT, CDR2 SNEGSKA (reference sequence). The CDR3 contains 17 residues. CDR3 in amino acids: CSAVGTSGRAVDGELFF. The CDR3 DNA is TGCAGTGCTGTAGGGACTAGCGGGAGGGCTGTCGACGGGGAGCTGTTTTTT.

Only a few counts were recorded for this clonotype. Sequence at one end of the junction differs from germline and may be a read error. The chain has TRBV28 and TRBJ2-2, with 8 positions matching TRBD2. The CDR3 spans 16 residues. In germline, CDR1 is MDHEN, CDR2 SYDVKM. CDR3 in DNA: TGTGCCAGCAGGATGCTAGCGGGTTGGGGAACCTGGGAGCTGTCTTTT. It translates to CASRMLAGWGTWELSF.

This chain uses TRBV29-1 with TRBJ2-1; possibly TRBD2 for D (5 bases). Trimming left V 7 bases short and J 2 bases short, with 15 bases between. The CDR3 has 14 residues. The V gene's germline CDR1 is SQVTM and CDR2 ANQGSEA. The CDR3 here is CSAETGVPYNEQFF. DNA of the CDR3: TGCAGCGCCGAAACCGGGGTTCCCTACAATGAGCAGTTCTTC.

Many counts were recorded for this clonotype. The rearrangement links TRBV5-1 to TRBJ2-1; D unresolved. Trimming pared 0 bases from V and 4 bases from J, leaving 23 bases between. Germline assignment: CDR1 SGHRS and CDR2 YFSETQ. This CDR3 contains 19 residues. The CDR3 is CASSLEIFSSPADYNEQFF. CDR3 nucleotides: TGCGCCAGCAGCTTGGAAATTTTTAGCAGCCCGGCTGATTACAATGAGCAGTTCTTC.

This clonotype appeared many times. The gene calls are TRBV20-1 and TRBJ2-2; 11 nucleotides match TRBD2. Looked up from germline, CDR1 is DFQATT and CDR2 is SNEGSKA (reference sequence). The CDR3 totals 14 residues. With 5 bases clipped from V and 5 bases from J, the junction kept 4 bases outside the gene matches. The CDR3 reads CSAGRTSGTGELFF. CDR3 DNA sequence: TGCAGTGCTGGAAGGACTAGCGGGACCGGGGAGCTGTTTTTT.

This clonotype has ten or more counts. This chain joins TRBV7-8 and TRBJ2-2; D possibly corresponds to TRBD2 (6 bases). The CDR3 totals 16 residues. Deletions cut 0 bases from V and 4 bases from J, with 12 bases between. Germline CDR1 reads SGHVS; CDR2 reads FQNEAQ. CDR3 region: CASSLAGRDGTGELFF. CDR3 DNA: TGTGCCAGCAGCTTAGCAGGGCGGGATGGCACCGGGGAGCTGTTTTTT. Looking up the rest from reference TRBV7-8 and TRBJ2-2 gives the full variable domain: GAGVSQSPRYKVAKRGQDVALRCDPISGHVSLFWYQQALGQGPEFLTYFQNEAQLDKSGLPSDRFFAERPEGSVSTLKIQRTQQEDSAVYLCASSLAGRDGTGELFFGEGSRLTVL.

This clonotype is classed as medium-sized (0.01 to 0.1%). The chain joins TRBV12-3 or TRBV12-4 to TRBJ2-2; 10 nucleotides match TRBD2. This CDR3 is 15 amino acids long. The V gene end was trimmed by 6 bases and the J gene end by 6 bases; junction bases not matched to a gene: 7. CDR3 protein: CASRPSGSTAGELFF. In DNA, the CDR3 is TGTGCCAGCAGACCTAGCGGGAGCACAGCCGGGGAGCTGTTTTTT.